The 20 T cell receptor beta chains listed next were all sequenced from one sample in a study of blood T cell repertoires in COVID-19. Assay: immunoSEQ multiplex PCR; the TCRdb copy retains only in-frame clones and omits some. Among around 240,000 clones listed, approximately 82% were seen once. Sample: peripheral blood. All receptors come from a woman of 80 years or more with acute or convalescent COVID-19.

The chain has TRBV18 and TRBJ2-7, with D possibly TRBD2 on 6 matching bases. Trimming shortened V by 4 bases and J by 1 base, and 11 bases separated the two germline ends. The CDR3 is made up of 14 amino acids. Germline V gives CDR1 KGHSH, CDR2 LQKENI. In DNA form, the CDR3 reads TGTGCCAGCTCACAGGGGAGGCGGTCCTACGAGCAGTACTTC. Encoded protein: CASSQGRRSYEQYF.

This clone occurred once. The rearrangement joins TRBV10-3 to TRBJ1-2; D is unclear. V lost 4 bases to trimming and J lost 4 bases, with 7 bases between them. This CDR3 is built from 12 residues. CDR1 and CDR2 (germline): ENHRY, SYGVKD. CDR3: CAISGEIYGYTF. CDR3 DNA sequence: TGTGCCATCAGTGGGGAGATCTATGGCTACACCTTC.

The chain uses TRBV14 and TRBJ2-5; 11 bases agree with TRBD2. The V segment lost 2 bases and the J segment 1 base; nucleotides outside the gene matches: 12. Germline V lookup: CDR1 SGHDN, CDR2 FVKESK. The length of the CDR3 is 19 residues. The CDR3 is CASSQKTGTSGRPQETQYF. The DNA for the CDR3 is TGTGCCAGCAGCCAAAAAACCGGGACTAGCGGTAGACCCCAAGAGACCCAGTACTTC.

The chain combines TRBV6-5 with TRBJ1-1; D is unresolved. With 8 bases removed from V and 1 base from J, the gap between germline ends came to 17 bases. The germline V gene encodes CDR1 MNHEY and CDR2 SVGAGI. CDR3 length equals 15 residues. CDR3 sequence (DNA): TGTGCCAGCCAAGAACGCCTCAGGCAGAACACTGAAGCTTTCTTT. Translated, it gives CASQERLRQNTEAFF.

This clone was observed many times. CDR3 nucleotides: TGCGCCAGCCGACTGGGGGGGAACACTGAAGCTTTCTTT. It specifies CASRLGGNTEAFF. This chain connects TRBV5-1 to TRBJ1-1; D perhaps matches TRBD1 (5 bases). CDR3 length equals 13 residues. V shed 7 bases and J shed 1 base, with 11 bases lying between them. The germline CDR1 and CDR2 sequences are SGHRS and YFSETQ. The variable domain in full, with the rest retrieved from reference TRBV5-1 and TRBJ1-1, is KAGVTQTPRYLIKTRGQQVTLSCSPISGHRSVSWYQQTPGQGLQFLFEYFSETQRNKGNFPGRFSGRQFSNSRSEMNVSTLELGDSALYLCASRLGGNTEAFFGQGTRLTVV.

In this sample, this clone turned up once. V is TRBV3-1 (or the pseudogene TRBV3-2) and J is TRBJ2-1; TRBD2 aligns across 9 bases. V shed 5 bases and J 0 bases; nucleotides not matched to a gene: 5. Germline values: CDR1 LGHDT, CDR2 YNNKEL (reference sequence). There are 16 residues in the CDR3. CDR3 loop: CASSRRSGSSYNEQFF. DNA of the CDR3: TGTGCCAGCAGCAGACGTAGCGGGAGCTCCTACAATGAGCAGTTCTTC.

This clone showed up many times. The chain couples TRBV6-2 or TRBV6-3 to TRBJ1-5; 8 bases agree with TRBD1. The CDR3 extends over 15 amino acids. From germline, CDR1 is MNHEY and CDR2 SVGEGT. Trimming at V came to 5 bases and at J to 3 bases, leaving 6 bases not matched to a gene. The CDR3 nucleotides are TGTGCCAGCAGTGGGGACAGGTGGGACAATCAGCCCCAGCATTTT. Translation gives CASSGDRWDNQPQHF.

J is TRBJ2-4 and V is TRBV30, with no clear D. V gave up 2 bases and J gave up 7 bases, with 9 bases separating them. Germline V lookup: CDR1 GTSNPN, CDR2 SVGIG (reference sequence). This CDR3 comprises 12 residues. The CDR3 nucleotides read TGTGCCTGGAGTTTTCCCTTTAACATTCAGTACTTC. This codes for CAWSFPFNIQYF.

In DNA form, the CDR3 reads TGTGCCAGCAGCTTAAGACAGGGGCGCGAGCAGTACTTC. Translation gives CASSLRQGREQYF. V gene TRBV7-9 combines with J gene TRBJ2-7; 8 nucleotides agree with TRBD1. Trimming cost V 2 bases and J 6 bases; bases outside gene matches: 3. Germline values: CDR1 SEHNR, CDR2 FQNEAQ (reference sequence). The CDR3 is made up of 13 amino acids. The full variable domain, its missing parts supplied by reference TRBV7-9 and TRBJ2-7, is DTGVSQNPRHKITKRGQNVTFRCDPISEHNRLYWYRQTLGQGPEFLTYFQNEAQLEKSRLLSDRFSAERPKGSFSTLEIQRTEQGDSAMYLCASSLRQGREQYFGPGTRLTVT.

J is TRBJ1-1 and V is TRBV6-2 or TRBV6-3; D unclear. Trimming took 5 bases from V and 3 from J, leaving 7 bases between them. The germline gives CDR1 MNHEY, CDR2 SVGEGT. This CDR3 is built from 12 residues. CDR3 DNA: TGTGCCAGCAGTGATCAGGACACTGAAGCTTTCTTT. The encoded protein is CASSDQDTEAFF.

The CDR3 protein is CASSLTGGADTEAFF. DNA of the CDR3: TGTGCCAGCAGCCTTACAGGGGGCGCCGACACTGAAGCTTTCTTT. V is TRBV7-9 and J is TRBJ1-1; 9 nucleotides agree with TRBD1. This CDR3 region has 15 residues. The germline V gene encodes CDR1 SEHNR and CDR2 FQNEAQ (reference sequence). The ends lost 5 bases at V and 3 bases at J; junction bases unmatched: 7.

V and J are TRBV9 and TRBJ2-3; 12 positions match TRBD1. Germline CDR1 is SGDLS and CDR2 is YYNGEE. The V gene end was trimmed by 1 base and the J gene end by 5 bases; junction bases not matched to a gene: 8. The CDR3 spans 17 residues. CDR3 residues: CASSVLGRDRGQDTQYF. For the CDR3, the DNA is TGTGCCAGCAGCGTATTAGGACGGGACAGGGGGCAAGATACGCAGTATTTT.

V gene TRBV5-5 combines with J gene TRBJ2-3; 12 nucleotides line up with TRBD1. Germline V gene lookup returns CDR1 SGHKS and CDR2 YYEKEE (reference sequence). V lost 0 bases and J lost 3; bases outside the gene matches: 2. The CDR3 spans 16 residues. The CDR3 DNA follows: TGTGCCAGCAGCTTGGGGGGACAGGGGGCGACAGATACGCAGTATTTT. It encodes CASSLGGQGATDTQYF.

The genes are TRBV6-5 and TRBJ2-2; perhaps TRBD2 as D (5 bases). CDR3 length equals 16 residues. The V gene's germline CDR1 is MNHEY and CDR2 SVGAGI. Deletions cut 0 bases from V and 2 bases from J, with 10 bases between. The DNA for the CDR3 is TGTGCCAGCAGTTACTCAACCGGGGTCAACACCGGGGAGCTGTTTTTT. This translates into CASSYSTGVNTGELFF.

This clone was seen only once. V is TRBV5-1 and J is TRBJ2-7; possibly TRBD1 for D (6 bases). Looked up from germline, CDR1 is SGHRS and CDR2 is YFSETQ. The CDR3 contains 17 residues. V was trimmed by 4 bases and J by 0 bases, leaving 20 bases between them. The DNA of the CDR3 is TGCGCCAGCAGCCCTGGATTCCGGACAGTAAGCTCCTACGAGCAGTACTTC. Translated, it gives CASSPGFRTVSSYEQYF.

This clone was counted a few times. The genes are TRBV7-9 and TRBJ2-5; TRBD1 aligns across 8 bases. J lost 3 bases, V lost 0 bases, and 3 bases had no gene match. The length of the CDR3 is 15 residues. The germline CDR1 and CDR2 sequences are SEHNR and FQNEAQ (reference sequence). The CDR3 here is CASSLAGQVKETQYF. CDR3 in DNA: TGTGCCAGCAGCTTAGCGGGACAGGTTAAAGAGACCCAGTACTTC.

The chain's CDR3 is CASSARDPLVNSPLHF. DNA of the CDR3: TGTGCCAGCAGTGCCCGGGATCCTTTGGTTAATTCACCCCTCCACTTT. This rearrangement joins TRBV27 to TRBJ1-6, with D unresolved. Between the trimmed V and J ends, which lost 5 bases and 6 bases, there was a span of 17 bases. CDR3 length: 16 residues. The germline V gene has CDR1 MNHEY and CDR2 SMNVEV (reference sequence).

The J gene is TRBJ2-7, the V gene TRBV7-9; the match to TRBD1 covers 8 bases. Looked up from germline, CDR1 is SEHNR and CDR2 is FQNEAQ (reference sequence). Losses at the gene ends were 0 bases for V and 4 bases for J; bases not matched to a gene: 5. The CDR3 is made up of 15 amino acids. CDR3: CASSLAQGAQYEQYF. CDR3 nucleotide sequence: TGTGCCAGCAGCTTAGCTCAGGGGGCTCAATACGAGCAGTACTTC.

The chain links TRBV5-1 to TRBJ1-4; D is unresolved. Between the trimmed V and J ends, which lost 7 bases and 0 bases, there was a span of 10 bases. Germline V CDR1 and CDR2: SGHRS, YFSETQ. This CDR3 comprises 14 residues. This chain's CDR3 is CASRNSSTNEKLFF. CDR3 sequence (DNA): TGCGCCAGCCGGAACAGCTCAACTAATGAAAAACTGTTTTTT.

The V and J genes are TRBV4-2 and TRBJ1-4, with D tentatively TRBD1 (6 bases). Trimming removed 8 bases from V and 0 bases from J, with 25 bases in between. The CDR3 sequence is 19 residues long. The germline V gene encodes CDR1 LGHNA and CDR2 YNFKEQ. The CDR3 sequence is CASQSSGTRGFATNEKLFF. The CDR3 DNA sequence: TGTGCCAGCCAGTCTTCCGGGACAAGGGGTTTTGCAACTAATGAAAAACTGTTTTTT.